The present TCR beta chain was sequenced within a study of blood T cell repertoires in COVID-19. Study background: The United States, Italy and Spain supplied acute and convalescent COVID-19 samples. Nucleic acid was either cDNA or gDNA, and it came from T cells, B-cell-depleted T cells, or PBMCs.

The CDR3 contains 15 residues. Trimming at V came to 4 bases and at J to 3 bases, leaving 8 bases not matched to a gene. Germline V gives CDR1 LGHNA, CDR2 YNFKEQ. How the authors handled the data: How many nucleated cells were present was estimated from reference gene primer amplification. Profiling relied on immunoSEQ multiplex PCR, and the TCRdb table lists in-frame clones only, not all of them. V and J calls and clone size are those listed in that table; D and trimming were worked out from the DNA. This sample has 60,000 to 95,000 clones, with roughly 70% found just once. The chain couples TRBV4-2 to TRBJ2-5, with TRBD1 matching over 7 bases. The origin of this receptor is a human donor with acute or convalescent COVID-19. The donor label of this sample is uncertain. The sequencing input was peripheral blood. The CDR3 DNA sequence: TGTGCCAGCAGCCCTTCCGGACAGGAAGAAGAGACCCAGTACTTC. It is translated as CASSPSGQEEETQYF.